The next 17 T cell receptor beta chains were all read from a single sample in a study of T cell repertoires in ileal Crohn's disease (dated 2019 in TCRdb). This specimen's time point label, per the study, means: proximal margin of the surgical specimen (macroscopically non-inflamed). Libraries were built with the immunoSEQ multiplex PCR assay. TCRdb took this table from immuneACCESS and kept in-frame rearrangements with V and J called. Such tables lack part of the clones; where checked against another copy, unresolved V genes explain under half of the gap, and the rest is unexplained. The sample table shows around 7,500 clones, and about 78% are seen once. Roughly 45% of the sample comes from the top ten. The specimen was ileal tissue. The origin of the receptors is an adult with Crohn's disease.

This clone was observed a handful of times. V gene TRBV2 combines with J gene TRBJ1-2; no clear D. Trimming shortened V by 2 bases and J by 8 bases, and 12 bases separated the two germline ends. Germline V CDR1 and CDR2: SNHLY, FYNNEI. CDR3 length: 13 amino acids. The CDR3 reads CASSEIGKEGYTF. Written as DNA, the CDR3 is TGTGCCAGCAGTGAAATCGGCAAGGAGGGCTACACCTTC. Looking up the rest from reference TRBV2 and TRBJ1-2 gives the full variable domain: EPEVTQTPSHQVTQMGQEVILRCVPISNHLYFYWYRQILGQKVEFLVSFYNNEISEKSEIFDDQFSVERPDGSNFTLKIRSTKLEDSAMYFCASSEIGKEGYTFGSGTRLTVV.

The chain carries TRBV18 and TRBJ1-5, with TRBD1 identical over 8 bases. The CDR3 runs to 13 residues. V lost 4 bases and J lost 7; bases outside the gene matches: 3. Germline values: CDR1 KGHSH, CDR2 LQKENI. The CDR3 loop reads CASSQDREQPQHF. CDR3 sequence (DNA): TGTGCCAGCTCACAGGACAGGGAACAGCCCCAGCATTTT.

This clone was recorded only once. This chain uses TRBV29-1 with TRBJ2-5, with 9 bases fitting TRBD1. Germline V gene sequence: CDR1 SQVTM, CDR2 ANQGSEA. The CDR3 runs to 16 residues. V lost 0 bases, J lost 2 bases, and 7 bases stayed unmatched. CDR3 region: CSVEDLEGQGQETQYF. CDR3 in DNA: TGCAGCGTTGAAGATCTGGAGGGACAGGGACAAGAGACCCAGTACTTC. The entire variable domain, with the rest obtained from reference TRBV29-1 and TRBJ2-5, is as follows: SAVISQKPSRDICQRGTSLTIQCQVDSQVTMMFWYRQQPGQSLTLIATANQGSEATYESGFVIDKFPISRPNLTFSTLTVSNMSPEDSSIYLCSVEDLEGQGQETQYFGPGTRLLVL.

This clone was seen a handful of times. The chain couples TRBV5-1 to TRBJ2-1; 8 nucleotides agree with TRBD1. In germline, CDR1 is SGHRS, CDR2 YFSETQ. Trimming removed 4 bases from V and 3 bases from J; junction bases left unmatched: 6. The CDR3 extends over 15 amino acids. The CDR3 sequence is CASSLSGQGYNEQFF. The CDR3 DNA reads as TGCGCCAGCAGCCTGAGCGGACAGGGCTACAATGAGCAGTTCTTC.

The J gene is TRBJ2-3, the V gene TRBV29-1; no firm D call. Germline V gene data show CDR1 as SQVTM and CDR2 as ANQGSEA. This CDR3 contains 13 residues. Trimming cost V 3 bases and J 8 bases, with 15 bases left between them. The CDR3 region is CSVDLALRGTQYF. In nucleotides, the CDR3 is TGCAGCGTTGATTTGGCCCTCCGAGGTACGCAGTATTTT.

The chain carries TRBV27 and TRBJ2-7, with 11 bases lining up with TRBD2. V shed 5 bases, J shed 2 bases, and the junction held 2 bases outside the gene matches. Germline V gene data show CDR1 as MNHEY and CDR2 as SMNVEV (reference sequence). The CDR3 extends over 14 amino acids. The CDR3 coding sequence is TGTGCCAGCAGTCCTAGCGGGGGGACCTACGAGCAGTACTTC. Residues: CASSPSGGTYEQYF.

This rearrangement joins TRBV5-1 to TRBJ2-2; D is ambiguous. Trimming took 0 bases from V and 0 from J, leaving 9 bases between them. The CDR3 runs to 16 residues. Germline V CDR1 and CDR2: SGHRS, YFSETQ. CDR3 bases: TGCGCCAGCAGCTTGGCGGAGTCCGCGAACACCGGGGAGCTGTTTTTT. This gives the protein CASSLAESANTGELFF.

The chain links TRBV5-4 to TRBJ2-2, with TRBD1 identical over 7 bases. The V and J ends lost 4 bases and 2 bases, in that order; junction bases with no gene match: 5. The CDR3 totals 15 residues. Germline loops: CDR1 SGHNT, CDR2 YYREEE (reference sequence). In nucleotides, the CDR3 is TGTGCCAGCAGCAAAGGACAGGTCAACACCGGGGAGCTGTTTTTT. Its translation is CASSKGQVNTGELFF.

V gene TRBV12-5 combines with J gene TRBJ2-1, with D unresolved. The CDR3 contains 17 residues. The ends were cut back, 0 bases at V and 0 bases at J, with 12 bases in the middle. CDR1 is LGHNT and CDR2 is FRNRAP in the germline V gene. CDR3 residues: CASGLVIQPDSYNEQFF. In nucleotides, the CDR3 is TGTGCTAGTGGTTTGGTAATACAGCCTGACTCCTACAATGAGCAGTTCTTC.

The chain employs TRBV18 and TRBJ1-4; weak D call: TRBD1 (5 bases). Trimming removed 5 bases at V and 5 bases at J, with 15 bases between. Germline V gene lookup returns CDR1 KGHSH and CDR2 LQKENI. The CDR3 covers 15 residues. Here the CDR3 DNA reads TGTGCCAGCTCAGTCGGGATATCAGGGAATGAAAAACTGTTTTTT. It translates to CASSVGISGNEKLFF.

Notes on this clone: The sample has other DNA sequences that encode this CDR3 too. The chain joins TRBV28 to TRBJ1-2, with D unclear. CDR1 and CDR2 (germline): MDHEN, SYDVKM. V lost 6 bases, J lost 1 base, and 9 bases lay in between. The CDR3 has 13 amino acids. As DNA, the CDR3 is TGTGCCAGCAGCTTAGGGTTTAACTATGGCTACACCTTC. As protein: CASSLGFNYGYTF.

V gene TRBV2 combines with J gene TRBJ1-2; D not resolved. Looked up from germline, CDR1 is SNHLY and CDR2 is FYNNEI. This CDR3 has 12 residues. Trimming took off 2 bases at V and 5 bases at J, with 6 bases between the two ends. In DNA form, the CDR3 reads TGTGCCAGCAGTGAACACTCATATGGCTACACCTTC. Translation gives CASSEHSYGYTF.

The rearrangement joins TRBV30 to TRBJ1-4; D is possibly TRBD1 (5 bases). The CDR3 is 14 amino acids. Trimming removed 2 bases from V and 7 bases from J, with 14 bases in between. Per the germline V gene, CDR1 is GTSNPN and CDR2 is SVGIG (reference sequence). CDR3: CAWSRDLGGEKLFF. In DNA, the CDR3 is TGTGCCTGGAGTCGGGACCTCGGCGGTGAAAAACTGTTTTTT.

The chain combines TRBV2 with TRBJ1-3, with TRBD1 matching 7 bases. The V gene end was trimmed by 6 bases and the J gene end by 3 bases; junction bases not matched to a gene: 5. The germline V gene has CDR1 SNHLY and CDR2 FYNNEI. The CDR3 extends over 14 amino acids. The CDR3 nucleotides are TGTGCCAGCAGCGAACAGGGGTATGGAAACACCATATATTTT. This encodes CASSEQGYGNTIYF.

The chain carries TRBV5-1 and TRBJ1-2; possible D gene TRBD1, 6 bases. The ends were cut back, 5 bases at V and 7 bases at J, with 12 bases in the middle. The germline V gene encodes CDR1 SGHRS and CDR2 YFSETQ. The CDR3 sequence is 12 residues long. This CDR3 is CASSFGTPGYTF. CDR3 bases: TGCGCCAGCAGTTTTGGGACACCTGGCTACACCTTC.

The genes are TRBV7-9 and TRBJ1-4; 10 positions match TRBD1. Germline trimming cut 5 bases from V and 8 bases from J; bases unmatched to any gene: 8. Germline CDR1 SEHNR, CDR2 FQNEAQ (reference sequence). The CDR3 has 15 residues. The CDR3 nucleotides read TGTGCCAGCAGCCCGACAGGGGGCTATGGGGAAAAACTGTTTTTT. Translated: CASSPTGGYGEKLFF.

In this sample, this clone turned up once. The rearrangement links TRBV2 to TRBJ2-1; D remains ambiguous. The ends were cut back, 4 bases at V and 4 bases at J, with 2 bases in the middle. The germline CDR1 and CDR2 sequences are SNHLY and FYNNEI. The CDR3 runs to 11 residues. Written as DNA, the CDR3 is TGTGCCAGCAGTGCTTACAATGAGCAGTTCTTC. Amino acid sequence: CASSAYNEQFF.